The next 18 T cell receptor beta chains were all read from a single sample in a study of OX40 agonist ivuxolimab in advanced cancers. Libraries were prepared by immunoSEQ multiplex PCR; TCRdb keeps only in-frame clonotypes and omits some of them. Altogether roughly 66,000 clones are present, around four fifths being singletons, with the ten largest covering roughly 2.4%. The starting material was CD4+ or CD8+ T cells sorted from blood, obtained in a trial of the OX40 agonist ivuxolimab. These receptors were taken from an adult with an advanced solid tumor such as melanoma, head and neck, liver or kidney cancer.

The chain joins TRBV7-8 to TRBJ2-7; D might be TRBD1 (6 bases). Trimming removed 5 bases at V and 3 bases at J, with 26 bases between. Per germline, CDR1 SGHVS and CDR2 FQNEAQ. The CDR3 totals 18 residues. This chain's CDR3 is CASSRKGSDSYFLYEQYF. CDR3 in DNA: TGTGCCAGCAGCAGAAAAGGATCGGACAGCTATTTCCTCTACGAGCAGTACTTC.

This chain connects TRBV7-3 to TRBJ2-3, with D uncertain. Per the germline V gene, CDR1 is SGHTA and CDR2 is FQGTGA. V lost 2 bases and J 5 bases, leaving 8 bases between the germline ends. The CDR3 length is 13 residues. This CDR3 reads CASSLWAEDTQYF. The CDR3 DNA reads TGTGCCAGCAGCTTATGGGCGGAAGATACGCAGTATTTT.

V gene TRBV7-2 combines with J gene TRBJ2-1, with 8 bases aligning to TRBD2. V was clipped by 4 bases and J by 4 bases; unmatched bases: 9. CDR1 is SGHTA, CDR2 FQGNSA, per germline. This CDR3 has 16 amino acids. As DNA, the CDR3 is TGTGCCAGCAGCTCGGACAGCGGGGGACCTTACAATGAGCAGTTCTTC. The encoded protein is CASSSDSGGPYNEQFF.

This clone was seen only a few times. J is TRBJ2-7 and V is TRBV11-3; D is uncertain. The CDR3 spans 12 residues. Trimming stripped 4 bases from V and 3 bases from J, with 7 bases between. Germline V gene lookup returns CDR1 SGHNT and CDR2 YENEEA. CDR3 sequence: CASSSYLYEQYF. The CDR3 coding sequence is TGTGCCAGCAGCTCTTACCTCTACGAGCAGTACTTC.

This sequence joins TRBV19 and TRBJ2-4; 9 bases agree with TRBD2. The J segment lost 0 bases and the V segment lost 0 bases, leaving 12 bases of the junction unmatched. The CDR3 has 20 amino acids. Germline assignment: CDR1 LNHDA and CDR2 SQIVND (reference sequence). The CDR3 region is CASSIEGGLAGTLAKNIQYF. The DNA of the CDR3 is TGTGCCAGTAGTATAGAAGGAGGGCTAGCGGGGACCCTAGCCAAAAACATTCAGTACTTC.

The genes are TRBV27 and TRBJ2-1; TRBD2 agrees at 8 bases. The CDR3 covers 14 residues. Trimming at V came to 7 bases and at J to 6 bases, leaving 8 bases not matched to a gene. CDR1 MNHEY and CDR2 SMNVEV come from the germline V gene (reference sequence). The CDR3 loop reads CASNSPGGLNEQFF. CDR3 DNA: TGTGCCAGCAACTCTCCGGGAGGGCTCAATGAGCAGTTCTTC.

V is TRBV5-5 and J is TRBJ2-7; 10 positions match TRBD2. V lost 5 bases and J lost 3; bases outside the gene matches: 8. The CDR3 has 15 residues. Germline V lookup: CDR1 SGHKS, CDR2 YYEKEE (reference sequence). CDR3 DNA sequence: TGTGCCAGCAGAAAGATACTAGCGGGAAGCTACGAGCAGTACTTC. Protein sequence: CASRKILAGSYEQYF.

As DNA, the CDR3 is TGTGCCAGTAGTACCAATCCGGGCCCTTGGCAGTTCAATGAGCAGTTCTTC. This encodes CASSTNPGPWQFNEQFF. The V gene is TRBV19, the J gene TRBJ2-1; D is unclear. The germline V gene has CDR1 LNHDA and CDR2 SQIVND (reference sequence). Deletions cut 4 bases from V and 6 bases from J, with 22 bases between. The CDR3 has 17 residues.

The genes are TRBV27 and TRBJ1-5; possible D gene TRBD1, 6 bases. CDR1 is MNHEY and CDR2 is SMNVEV in the germline V gene (reference sequence). There are 15 residues in the CDR3. Trimming left V 5 bases short and J 1 base short, with 12 bases between. CDR3 DNA sequence: TGTGCCAGCAGTCCCCAGAGGGGGAGCAATCAGCCCCAGCATTTT. It yields the protein CASSPQRGSNQPQHF.

The V gene is TRBV5-1, the J gene TRBJ2-1, with D perhaps matching TRBD1 (6 bases). The CDR3 covers 16 residues. V was shortened by 3 bases and J by 4 bases, with 17 bases between the two germline ends. Germline CDR1 is SGHRS and CDR2 is YFSETQ. The CDR3 loop reads CASSWVTGRSYNEQFF. DNA for the CDR3: TGCGCCAGCAGCTGGGTTACAGGGCGGTCGTACAATGAGCAGTTCTTC.

The rearrangement uses TRBV6-4 and TRBJ2-7, with D possibly being TRBD2 (6 bases). The CDR3 is 12 amino acids. Germline V CDR1 and CDR2: MRHNA, SNTAGT. The V gene lost 5 bases and the J gene lost 5 bases, with 10 bases spanning the gap. The CDR3 sequence: CASSPRGNEQYF. DNA of the CDR3: TGTGCCAGCAGTCCCCGGGGGAACGAGCAGTACTTC.

V usage is TRBV5-6 and J usage is TRBJ2-5; D tentatively fits TRBD1 or TRBD2 (5 bases each). Trimming took off 2 bases at V and 7 bases at J, with 12 bases between the two ends. CDR1 is SGHDT, CDR2 YYEEEE, per germline. The CDR3 has 13 amino acids. The DNA of the CDR3 is TGTGCCAGCAGCTTCCAGGGAGCAGGGACCCAGTACTTC. Translated, it gives CASSFQGAGTQYF.

This clone is labeled medium-sized. The V and J genes are TRBV19 and TRBJ2-7; 10 positions match TRBD2. The CDR3 is 15 amino acids. Looked up from germline, CDR1 is LNHDA and CDR2 is SQIVND (reference sequence). V lost 3 bases, J lost 0 bases, and 2 bases stayed unmatched. CDR3 sequence reads: CASSITSGISYEQYF. The DNA of the CDR3 is TGTGCCAGTAGTATCACTAGCGGGATCTCCTACGAGCAGTACTTC.

The CDR3 DNA follows: TGTGCCAGCAGTCGGAACAGGGACAACTATGGCTACACCTTC. Amino acids: CASSRNRDNYGYTF. The chain recombines TRBV27 with TRBJ1-2; tentatively, D is TRBD1 (6 bases). V lost 5 bases and J lost 2, with 12 bases in between. Germline loops: CDR1 MNHEY, CDR2 SMNVEV (reference sequence). CDR3 length: 14 residues.

This sequence joins TRBV4-2 and TRBJ1-6; the D gene is possibly TRBD1 (6 bases). The CDR3 is made up of 15 amino acids. V was clipped by 0 bases and J by 9 bases, with 12 bases between them. Germline V gene data show CDR1 as LGHNA and CDR2 as YNFKEQ. The CDR3 nucleotides are TGTGCCAGCAGCCAAGAATCAGGGGAGAGTTCACCCCTCCACTTT. This gives the protein CASSQESGESSPLHF.

The rearrangement links TRBV28 to TRBJ2-6; 11 bases map to TRBD2. This CDR3 is 20 amino acids long. Looked up from germline, CDR1 is MDHEN and CDR2 is SYDVKM. After removal of 5 bases from V and 1 base from J, the junction contained 13 bases not matched to a gene. DNA of the CDR3: TGTGCCAGCAGTCCCATGGGACTAGCGGCAGAACTATCTGGGGCCAACGTCCTGACTTTC. This sequence encodes CASSPMGLAAELSGANVLTF.

J is TRBJ2-5 and V is TRBV11-3; 9 bases are shared with TRBD1. V gave up 5 bases and J gave up 7 bases; unmatched junction bases: 8. Per the germline V gene, CDR1 is SGHNT and CDR2 is YENEEA. The CDR3 consists of 14 residues. CDR3 DNA: TGTGCCAGCAGCAAAGACAGGGGGACAAGGACCCAGTACTTC. As protein: CASSKDRGTRTQYF.

The chain joins TRBV29-1 to TRBJ2-4, with D unresolved. The germline V and J ends were trimmed by 5 bases and 0 bases, with 11 bases remaining between them. CDR1 SQVTM and CDR2 ANQGSEA come from the germline V gene. The CDR3 covers 14 residues. The CDR3 DNA follows: TGCAGCGTTCGGTCCCCCCTAGCCAAAAACATTCAGTACTTC. This codes for CSVRSPLAKNIQYF.